This T cell receptor beta chain was profiled in a study of cytomegalovirus exposure and HLA in healthy donors. The CDR3 is 16 amino acids. V lost 2 bases and J lost 10; bases outside the gene matches: 14. CDR1 LNHDA and CDR2 SQIVND come from the germline V gene (reference sequence). This PCR relied on a set of 60 Vbeta primers and 13 Jbeta primers. Sequenced by immunoSEQ multiplex PCR; TCRdb stores in-frame clones only, minus some. This table holds about 170,000 clones, approximately 81% found once. The sequencing sample was made of PBMCs. The chain is built from TRBV19 and TRBJ2-4, with 7 bases that match TRBD1. The TCR comes from a male donor in good health and CMV-seronegative. CDR3 DNA sequence: TGTGCCAGTAGTATACCCCCGACAGGGACGAGTGGGATTCAGTACTTC. It is translated as CASSIPPTGTSGIQYF.